This T cell receptor beta chain was captured by sequencing in a study of T-cell reconstitution after alpha-beta-depleted transplantation in children. With respect to this clonotype: Its antigen is still unknown.

Unique molecular identifiers were built into the TCRbeta library. TCRdb ran MiXCR on the PCR reads and lists one entry per CDR3 protein. The sample has about 210,000 distinct CDR3 sequences; under 20% are singletons. Overall study results and limits: At one year after transplant, newly produced T cells mostly accounted for T-cell counts and diversity.

The CDR3 is 15 amino acids. Germline V CDR1 and CDR2: SGHNT, YYREEE (reference sequence). The V end was cut by 2 bases, the J end by 2 bases, with 11 bases between. The chain uses TRBV5-4 and TRBJ1-5, with D tentatively TRBD1 (5 bases). The TCR was taken from a male patient between 2 and 15 years old who had a stem cell transplant for acute lymphoblastic leukemia, so the T cells may come from the graft donor. Here the sequenced sample was PBMCs, mostly from graft donor cells, taken 360 days after TCRalphabeta/CD19-depleted stem cell transplant. In nucleotides, the CDR3 is TGTGCCAGCAGCTTTTTAGGGGACGGCAATCAGCCCCAGCATTTT. Encoded protein: CASSFLGDGNQPQHF.